A selection of T cell receptor delta chains follows, all from one sample in a study of gamma-delta chains in newborns, infants, children. TCRdb reprocessed the reads using CATT. The table shows approximately 6,000 delta-chain clones, with about 0.42% occurring only once. Source material: blood. These TCRs come from a child who was a newborn, infant or young child, either healthy, febrile or measles-vaccinated (not recorded which). Each CDR3 is given with its conserved first and last residue. Fields, in order: clone size, V gene, J gene, D gene, CDR3 DNA, CDR3 protein. A D gene is named only where the DNA matches it firmly. Where a row states a size, it is once, few, many or the class of an expanded clone; other rows omit it.

medium-sized	TRDV2	TRDJ3	NA	TGTGCCTGTGACGACATTGCTGGGAGCTCCTGGGACACCCGACAGATGTTTTTC	CACDDIAGSSWDTRQMFF
medium-sized	TRDV2	TRDJ2	TRDD3	TGTGCCTGTGACACCGTGGGGGATTTGACAGCACAACTCTTCTTT	CACDTVGDLTAQLFF
medium-sized	TRDV2	TRDJ1	TRDD3	TGTGCCTGTGACTCCTGGGGGATAACCGATAAACTCATCTTT	CACDSWGITDKLIF
medium-sized	TRDV2	TRDJ1	TRDD3	TGTGCCTGTGACTCAATACTGGGGGAGTACACCGATAAACTCATCTTT	CACDSILGEYTDKLIF
medium-sized	TRDV2	TRDJ3	TRDD3	TGTGCCTGTGACACCGGCTGGGGGAGCTCCTGGGACACCCGACAGATGTTTTTC	CACDTGWGSSWDTRQMFF
NA	TRDV2	TRDJ3	TRDD3	TGTGCCTGTGACGTACTGGGGGATACGCGGGCCTCCTGGGACACCCGACAGATGTTTTTC	CACDVLGDTRASWDTRQMFF
medium-sized	TRDV2	TRDJ3	NA	TGTGCCTGTGACACCTGGGACACCCGACAGATGTTTTTC	CACDTWDTRQMFF
medium-sized	TRDV2	TRDJ3	TRDD3	TGTGCCTGTGACTCGCTGGGGATAATCGGCTCCTGGGACACCCGACAGATGTTTTTC	CACDSLGIIGSWDTRQMFF
NA	TRDV2	TRDJ1	TRDD3	TGTGCCTGTGAAGCCGTACTGGGGGATAAGGCCCACATCTACACCGATAAACTCATCTTT	CACEAVLGDKAHIYTDKLIF
NA	TRDV2	TRDJ3	TRDD3	TGTGCCTGTGACACTGGGGGATCCTACTCCTGGGACACCCGACAGATATTTTTC	CACDTGGSYSWDTRQIFF
NA	TRDV2	TRDJ3	TRDD3	TGTGCCTGTGACACCCTCTGGGGGAGCTCCTGGGACGCCCGGCAGATGTTTTTC	CACDTLWGSSWDARQMFF
medium-sized	TRDV2	TRDJ2	TRDD3	TGTGCCTGTGACACTAAACTGGGGGGCTCTTTGACAGCACAACTCTTCTTT	CACDTKLGGSLTAQLFF
NA	TRAV29/DV5	TRDJ1	NA	NA	CSVLLCSKRGLGVTDKLIF
medium-sized	TRDV2	TRDJ3	TRDD3	TGTGCCTGTGACTGGGGGAATTGGGACACCCGACAGATGTTTTTC	CACDWGNWDTRQMFF
NA	TRDV2	TRDJ3	TRDD3	TGTGCCTGTGACCTTACTGGGGGTCCTATCTCCTGGGACACCCGACAGATGTTTTTC	CACDLTGGPISWDTRQMFF
medium-sized	TRDV2	TRDJ3	NA	TGTGCCTGTGACACCGTGGGGACGAGCTCCTGGGACACCCGACAGATGTTTTTC	CACDTVGTSSWDTRQMFF
medium-sized	TRDV2	TRDJ3	NA	TGTGCCTGTGACACGGTGGGTGCTAGCTCCTGGGACACCCGACAGATGTTTTTC	CACDTVGASSWDTRQMFF
large	TRDV2	TRDJ3	TRDD3	TGTGCCTGTGACACCGGTCGGAAGCTGGGGGATACATCCTGGGACACCCGACAGATGTTTTTC	CACDTGRKLGDTSWDTRQMFF
few	TRDV2	TRDJ3	NA	TGTGCCTGTAACCCTACAGGTAGCTCCTGGGACACCCGACAGATGTTTTTC	CACNPTGSSWDTRQMFF
medium-sized	TRDV2	TRDJ1	TRDD3	TGTGCCTGTGACTCACTCTCTACTGGGGGATACGGGAAACTCATCTTT	CACDSLSTGGYGKLIF
NA	TRDV2	TRDJ1	TRDD3	TGTGCCTGTGACAAACTGGGGGGGTACACCGATAAACTCATCTTT	CACDKLGGYTDKLIF
medium-sized	TRAV29/DV5	TRDJ3	TRDD3	TGTGCAGCAAGCTCTTTGTACTGGGGGACCCGCTCCTGGGACACCCGACAGATGTTTTTC	CAASSLYWGTRSWDTRQMFF
medium-sized	TRDV2	TRDJ3	NA	TGTGCCTGTGACACCGCGGGGACCAGCTCCTGGGACACCCGACAGATGTTTTTC	CACDTAGTSSWDTRQMFF
few	TRDV2	TRDJ3	TRDD3	TGTGCCTGTGACACCGTCCGCATGGTGTGGTCTACTGGGGATACGGAGCAGGTCGACTCCTGGGACACCCGACAGATGTTTTTC	CACDTVRMVWSTGDTEQVDSWDTRQMFF
medium-sized	TRDV2	TRDJ3	TRDD3	TGTGCCTGTGACACCGTGGGGATACGTTTCTCCTGGGACACCCGACAGATGTTTTTC	CACDTVGIRFSWDTRQMFF
medium-sized	TRDV2	TRDJ2	TRDD3	TGTGCCTGTGACACCGTACTGGGGGATACGCGGGGGACAGCACAACTCTTCTTT	CACDTVLGDTRGTAQLFF
medium-sized	TRDV2	TRDJ3	TRDD3	TGTGCCTGTGACACCGCTGGGGGATACTGGGACACCCGACAGATGTTTTTC	CACDTAGGYWDTRQMFF
medium-sized	TRDV2	TRDJ1	TRDD3	TGTGCCTGTGACTCTTTACTGGGGGATACTAACACCGATAAACTCATCTTT	CACDSLLGDTNTDKLIF
medium-sized	TRDV2	TRDJ3	NA	TGTGCCTGTGACACCTGGGTCACCTCCTGGGACACCCGACAGATGTTTTTC	CACDTWVTSWDTRQMFF
large	TRDV2	TRDJ4	TRDD3	TGTGCCTGTGACAAAATACTGGGGGATACCCTGATCTTT	CACDKILGDTLIF
large	TRDV2	TRDJ1	TRDD3	TGTGCCTGTGACTTACTGGGGGCCCTGTACACCGATAAACTCATCTTT	CACDLLGALYTDKLIF
medium-sized	TRDV2	TRDJ1	TRDD3	TGTGCCTGTGACACTGGGGGATATCGGGATAAACTCATCTTT	CACDTGGYRDKLIF
medium-sized	TRDV2	TRDJ3	TRDD3	TGTGCCTGTGACCCCGTACTGGGGTCCTGGGACACCCGACAGATGTTTTTC	CACDPVLGSWDTRQMFF
medium-sized	TRDV2	TRDJ1	TRDD3	TGTGCCTGTGACACCTGGGGGATAGCCGATAAACTCATCTTT	CACDTWGIADKLIF
medium-sized	TRDV2	TRDJ3	TRDD3	TGTGCCTGTGACAAAGTACTGGGGGATACCTCCTGGGACACCCGACAGATGTTTTTC	CACDKVLGDTSWDTRQMFF
many	TRDV2	TRDJ3	TRDD3	TGTGCCTGTGAGACTCCTACTGGGGGACTTCCAAGCTCCTGGGACACCCGACAGATGTTTTTC	CACETPTGGLPSSWDTRQMFF
medium-sized	TRDV3	TRDJ3	NA	TGTGCCTTTACTGGAGATAGCTCCTGGGACACCCGACAGATGTTTTTC	CAFTGDSSWDTRQMFF
medium-sized	TRDV2	TRDJ3	TRDD3	TGTGCCTGTGACACCGGATTTGGGGGATCCAGCTCCTGGGACACCCGACAGATGTTTTTC	CACDTGFGGSSSWDTRQMFF
medium-sized	TRDV2	TRDJ3	TRDD3	TGTGCCTGTGACTTACTGGGGGATACGCCTAGCTCCTGGGACACCCGACAGATGTTTTTC	CACDLLGDTPSSWDTRQMFF
few	TRDV2	TRDJ3	NA	TGTGCCTGTGACACCGTAGGAGACCGGCACTCCTGGGACACCCGACAGATGTTTTTC	CACDTVGDRHSWDTRQMFF
medium-sized	TRDV2	TRDJ3	TRDD3	TGTGCCTGTGACACTGTAACTGGGGATGGCTCCTGGGACACCCGACAGATGTTTTTC	CACDTVTGDGSWDTRQMFF
few	TRDV2	TRDJ3	NA	TGTGCCTGCGACACCGTGGGGAGCGGAGACACCCGACAGATGTTTTTC	CACDTVGSGDTRQMFF
large	TRDV2	TRDJ3	TRDD3	TGTGCCTGTGACACCGGGGTTACTGGGGGACCCGGCCGCACCCGACAGATGTTTTTC	CACDTGVTGGPGRTRQMFF
medium-sized	TRDV2	TRDJ2	TRDD3	TGTGCCTGTGACACCTGGGGGGATACAGCACAACTCTTCTTT	CACDTWGDTAQLFF
medium-sized	TRDV2	TRDJ3	TRDD3	TGTGCCTGTGACACCGTACTGGGGGATATCACGTCCTGGGACACCCGACAGATGTTTTTC	CACDTVLGDITSWDTRQMFF
medium-sized	TRDV2	TRDJ3	NA	TGTGCCTGTGACACCTGGGGGCCTTCCTGGGACACCCGACAGATGTTTTTC	CACDTWGPSWDTRQMFF
large	TRDV2	TRDJ3	TRDD3	TGTGCCTGTGACGTACTGGGGATACCCTGGGACACCCGACAGATGTTTTTC	CACDVLGIPWDTRQMFF
medium-sized	TRDV2	TRDJ3	TRDD3	TGTGCCTGTGACACCGTTGGGGGATACTCCTGGGACACCCGACAGATGTTTTTC	CACDTVGGYSWDTRQMFF
medium-sized	TRDV2	TRDJ3	TRDD3	TGTGCCTGTGACAATACTGGGGGATCCTGGGACACCCGACAGATGTTTTTC	CACDNTGGSWDTRQMFF
few	TRDV2	TRDJ3	TRDD3	TGTGCCTGGCACAGGACTGGGGGATACATAAGCTCCTGGGACACCCGCCAGATGTTTTTC	CAWHRTGGYISSWDTRQMFF
medium-sized	TRDV2	TRDJ3	TRDD3	TGTGCCTGTGATACCCTCTTGGGGGATACGCTATGGGACACCCGACAGATGTTTTTC	CACDTLLGDTLWDTRQMFF
medium-sized	TRDV2	TRDJ3	TRDD3	TGTGCCTGTGACACCGGATGGGGGAGCTCCTGGGACACCCGACAGATGTTTTTC	CACDTGWGSSWDTRQMFF
medium-sized	TRDV2	TRDJ1	TRDD3	TGTGCCTGTGACGCCGTACTGGGGGATAAGGCCCAAATCTACACCGATAAACTCATCTTT	CACDAVLGDKAQIYTDKLIF
medium-sized	TRDV2	TRDJ2	TRDD3	TGTGCCTGTGACGCCCTGGGGGGGGGATACGGTGCACAACTCTTCTTT	CACDALGGGYGAQLFF
medium-sized	TRDV2	TRDJ3	TRDD3	TGTGCCTGTGACATCCTCTTTACTGGGGGATACACCGTTACCTGGGACACCCGACAGATGTTTTTC	CACDILFTGGYTVTWDTRQMFF
NA	TRDV2	TRDJ3	TRDD3	TGTGCCTGTGACTTACTGGGGGCTACGCCTAGCTCCTGGGACACCCGCCAGATGTTTTTC	CACDLLGATPSSWDTRQMFF
large	TRDV2	TRDJ3	TRDD3	TGTGCCTGTGACACTGGGGGATCGTGCTCCTGGGACACCCGACAGATGTTTTTC	CACDTGGSCSWDTRQMFF
few	TRDV2	TRDJ3	TRDD3	TGTGCCTGTGACGCCATCTGGGATACGATGGACACCCGACAGATGTTTTTC	CACDAIWDTMDTRQMFF
medium-sized	TRDV2	TRDJ3	TRDD3	TGTGCCTGTGACAAGTACTGGGGGACACGCTCCTGGGACACCCGACAGATGTTTTTC	CACDKYWGTRSWDTRQMFF